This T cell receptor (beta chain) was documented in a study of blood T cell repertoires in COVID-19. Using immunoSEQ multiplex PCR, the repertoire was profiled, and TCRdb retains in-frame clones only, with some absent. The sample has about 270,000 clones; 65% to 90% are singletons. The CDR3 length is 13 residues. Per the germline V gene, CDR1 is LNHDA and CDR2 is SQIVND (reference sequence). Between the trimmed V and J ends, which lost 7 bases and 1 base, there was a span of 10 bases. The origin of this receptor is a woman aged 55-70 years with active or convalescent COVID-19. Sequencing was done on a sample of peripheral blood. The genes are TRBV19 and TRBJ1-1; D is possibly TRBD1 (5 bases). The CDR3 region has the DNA TGTGCCAGTACTACCGGGGGGAACACTGAAGCTTTCTTT. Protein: CASTTGGNTEAFF. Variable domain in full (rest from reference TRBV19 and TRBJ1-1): DGGITQSPKYLFRKEGQNVTLSCEQNLNHDAMYWYRQDPGQGLRLIYYSQIVNDFQKGDIAEGYSVSREKKESFPLTVTSAQKNPTAFYLCASTTGGNTEAFFGQGTRLTVV.